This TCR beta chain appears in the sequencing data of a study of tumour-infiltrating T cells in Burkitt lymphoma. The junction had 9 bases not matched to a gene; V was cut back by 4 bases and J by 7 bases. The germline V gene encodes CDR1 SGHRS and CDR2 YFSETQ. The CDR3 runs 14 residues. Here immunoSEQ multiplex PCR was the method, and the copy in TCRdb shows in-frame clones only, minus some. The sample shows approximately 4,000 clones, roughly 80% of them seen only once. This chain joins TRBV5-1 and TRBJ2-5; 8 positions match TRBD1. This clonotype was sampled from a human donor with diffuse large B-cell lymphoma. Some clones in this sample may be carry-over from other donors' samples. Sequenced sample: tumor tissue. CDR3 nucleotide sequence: TGCGCCAGCAGCCCCGGACAGGGCTCGGGGACCCAGTACTTC. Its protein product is CASSPGQGSGTQYF.